Below are 5 T cell receptor beta chains sequenced from a single sample in a study of blood T cell repertoires in COVID-19. Method: immunoSEQ multiplex PCR; TCRdb's copy keeps in-frame clones and lacks some. This sample has about 150,000 clones, with roughly 85% found just once. The sequenced sample consisted of peripheral blood. The receptors shown here come from a woman aged 80 or over with acute or convalescent COVID-19.

V gene TRBV14 combines with J gene TRBJ2-6; TRBD1 agrees at 9 bases. The CDR3 loop spans 17 amino acids. The trim removed 2 bases at V and 0 bases at J, leaving 2 bases unmatched. Per the germline V gene, CDR1 is SGHDN and CDR2 is FVKESK. The CDR3 sequence is CASSQWDRASGANVLTF. For the CDR3, the DNA is TGTGCCAGCAGCCAATGGGACAGGGCCTCTGGGGCCAACGTCCTGACTTTC. The whole variable domain, filled in from reference TRBV14 and TRBJ2-6, reads EAGVTQFPSHSVIEKGQTVTLRCDPISGHDNLYWYRRVMGKEIKFLLHFVKESKQDESGMPNNRFLAERTGGTYSTLKVQPAELEDSGVYFCASSQWDRASGANVLTFGAGSRLTVL.

The chain has TRBV4-3 and TRBJ2-1; TRBD2 aligns across 12 bases. The germline gives CDR1 LGHNA, CDR2 YSLEER. The CDR3 loop spans 18 amino acids. Trimming removed 1 base from V and 4 bases from J; junction bases left unmatched: 8. The CDR3: CASSQGLAGGGKYNEQFF. CDR3 coding DNA: TGCGCCAGCAGCCAAGGTCTAGCGGGAGGGGGGAAGTACAATGAGCAGTTCTTC.

The rearrangement links TRBV10-3 to TRBJ2-3; 14 bases agree with TRBD2. V shed 3 bases, J shed 4 bases, and the junction held 3 bases outside the gene matches. The germline gives CDR1 ENHRY, CDR2 SYGVKD. The CDR3 loop spans 16 amino acids. The DNA for the CDR3 is TGTGCCATCAGTGAACCGGGACTAGCGGGGGCAGATACGCAGTATTTT. Its translation: CAISEPGLAGADTQYF.

V usage is TRBV4-1 and J usage is TRBJ2-1, with D possibly being TRBD1 (5 bases). CDR1 is MGHRA, CDR2 YSYEKL, per germline. Trimming took off 3 bases at V and 8 bases at J, with 17 bases between the two ends. The CDR3 extends over 15 amino acids. The CDR3, as DNA: TGCGCCAGCAGCCAGGCGACAGCTCAAACCCATGAGCAGTTCTTC. This gives the protein CASSQATAQTHEQFF.

The V gene is TRBV28, the J gene TRBJ2-1; 10 bases fit TRBD1. The CDR3 contains 14 residues. V gave up 5 bases and J gave up 8 bases; unmatched junction bases: 6. Germline V gene lookup returns CDR1 MDHEN and CDR2 SYDVKM. CDR3 loop: CASSRRQGADEQFF. The CDR3 nucleotides read TGTGCCAGCAGTCGGAGACAGGGGGCTGATGAGCAGTTCTTC.